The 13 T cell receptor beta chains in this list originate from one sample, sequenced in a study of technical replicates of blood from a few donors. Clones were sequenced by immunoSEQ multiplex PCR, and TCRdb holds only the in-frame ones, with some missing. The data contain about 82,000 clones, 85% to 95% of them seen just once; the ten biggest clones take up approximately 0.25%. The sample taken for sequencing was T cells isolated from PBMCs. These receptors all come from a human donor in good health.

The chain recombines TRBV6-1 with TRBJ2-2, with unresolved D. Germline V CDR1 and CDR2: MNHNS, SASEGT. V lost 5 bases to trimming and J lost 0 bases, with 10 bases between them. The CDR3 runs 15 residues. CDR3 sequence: CASSSFSANTGELFF. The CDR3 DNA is TGTGCCAGCAGTTCGTTCTCAGCGAACACCGGGGAGCTGTTTTTT.

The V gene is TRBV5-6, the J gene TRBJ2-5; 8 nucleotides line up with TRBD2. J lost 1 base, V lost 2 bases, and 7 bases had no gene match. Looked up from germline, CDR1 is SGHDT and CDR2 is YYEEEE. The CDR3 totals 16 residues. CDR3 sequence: CASSLISGTFQETQYF. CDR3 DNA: TGTGCCAGCAGCTTAATTAGCGGGACCTTCCAAGAGACCCAGTACTTC.

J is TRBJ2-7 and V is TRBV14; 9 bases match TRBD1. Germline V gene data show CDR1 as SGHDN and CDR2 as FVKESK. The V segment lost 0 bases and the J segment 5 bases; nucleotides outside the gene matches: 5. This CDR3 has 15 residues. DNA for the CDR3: TGTGCCAGCAGCCAAGAGTTAGGGACAGGGAACGAGCAGTACTTC. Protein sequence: CASSQELGTGNEQYF.

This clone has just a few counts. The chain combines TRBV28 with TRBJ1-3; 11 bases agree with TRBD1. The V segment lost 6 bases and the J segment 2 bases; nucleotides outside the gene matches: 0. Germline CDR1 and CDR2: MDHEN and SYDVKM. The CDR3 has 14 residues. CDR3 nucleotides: TGTGCCAGCAGGGGACAGGGGGCTGGAAACACCATATATTTT. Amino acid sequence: CASRGQGAGNTIYF. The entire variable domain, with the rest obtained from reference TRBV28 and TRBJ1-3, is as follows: DVKVTQSSRYLVKRTGEKVFLECVQDMDHENMFWYRQDPGLGLRLIYFSYDVKMKEKGDIPEGYSVSREKKERFSLILESASTNQTSMYLCASRGQGAGNTIYFGEGSWLTVV.

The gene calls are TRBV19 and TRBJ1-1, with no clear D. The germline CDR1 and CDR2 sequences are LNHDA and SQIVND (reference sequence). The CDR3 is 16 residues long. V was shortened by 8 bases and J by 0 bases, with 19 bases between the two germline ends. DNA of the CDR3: TGTGCCAGTCGCCCTAATTTCGAACGGGTGAACACTGAAGCTTTCTTT. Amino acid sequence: CASRPNFERVNTEAFF.

The CDR3 coding sequence is TGTGCCAGCGGAGTTCATGGATTAAGTTCGAACACCATATATTTT. This codes for CASGVHGLSSNTIYF. J is TRBJ1-3 and V is TRBV27; D unclear. Germline lookup yields CDR1 MNHEY and CDR2 SMNVEV (reference sequence). The CDR3 has 15 amino acids. Trimming shortened V by 8 bases and J by 7 bases, and 21 bases separated the two germline ends.

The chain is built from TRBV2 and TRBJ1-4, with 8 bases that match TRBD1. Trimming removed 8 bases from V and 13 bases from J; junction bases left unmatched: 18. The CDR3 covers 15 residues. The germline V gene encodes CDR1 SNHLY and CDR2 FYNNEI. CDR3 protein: CASLKRDRPTQGLFF. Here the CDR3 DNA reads TGTGCCAGCTTGAAACGGGACAGGCCTACCCAGGGACTGTTTTTT.

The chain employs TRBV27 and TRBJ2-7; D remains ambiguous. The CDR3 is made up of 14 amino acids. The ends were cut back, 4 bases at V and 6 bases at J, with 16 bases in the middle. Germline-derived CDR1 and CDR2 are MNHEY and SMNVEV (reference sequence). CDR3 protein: CASSSRPSVIEQYF. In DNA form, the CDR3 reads TGTGCCAGCAGTTCCCGTCCTAGTGTCATCGAGCAGTACTTC.

The CDR3 region is CASRPEQGANTEAFF. Written as DNA, the CDR3 is TGTGCCAGCAGACCGGAACAGGGGGCGAACACTGAAGCTTTCTTT. J is TRBJ1-1 and V is TRBV5-4, with 9 nucleotides matching TRBD1. The CDR3 contains 15 residues. J was trimmed by 1 base and V by 5 bases; bases with no gene match: 6. Germline CDR1 SGHNT, CDR2 YYREEE (reference sequence).

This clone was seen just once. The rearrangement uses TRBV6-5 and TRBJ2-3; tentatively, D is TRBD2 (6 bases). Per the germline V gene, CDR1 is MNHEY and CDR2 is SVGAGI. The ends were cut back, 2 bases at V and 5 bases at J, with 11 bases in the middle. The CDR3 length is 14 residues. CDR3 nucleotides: TGTGCCAGCAGTTACAGGGGACTTGAAGATACGCAGTATTTT. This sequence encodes CASSYRGLEDTQYF.

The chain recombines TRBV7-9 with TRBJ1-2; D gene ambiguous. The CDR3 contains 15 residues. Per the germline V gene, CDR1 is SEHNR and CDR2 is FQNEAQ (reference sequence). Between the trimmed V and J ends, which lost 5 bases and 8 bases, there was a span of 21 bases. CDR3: CASSPEWADREGYTF. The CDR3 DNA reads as TGTGCCAGCAGCCCTGAATGGGCCGACCGCGAGGGCTACACCTTC.

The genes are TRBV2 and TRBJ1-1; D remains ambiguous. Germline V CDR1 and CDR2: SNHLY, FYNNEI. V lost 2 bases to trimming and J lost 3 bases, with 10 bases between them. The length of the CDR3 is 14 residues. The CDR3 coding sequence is TGTGCCAGCAGTGAATTTCTCGGGGACACTGAAGCTTTCTTT. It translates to CASSEFLGDTEAFF.

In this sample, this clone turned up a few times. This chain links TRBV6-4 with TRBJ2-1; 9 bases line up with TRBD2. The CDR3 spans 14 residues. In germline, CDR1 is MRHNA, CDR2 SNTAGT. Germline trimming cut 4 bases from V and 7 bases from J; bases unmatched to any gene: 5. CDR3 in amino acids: CASSVAGGPNEQFF. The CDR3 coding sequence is TGTGCCAGCAGTGTTGCGGGAGGGCCGAATGAGCAGTTCTTC.